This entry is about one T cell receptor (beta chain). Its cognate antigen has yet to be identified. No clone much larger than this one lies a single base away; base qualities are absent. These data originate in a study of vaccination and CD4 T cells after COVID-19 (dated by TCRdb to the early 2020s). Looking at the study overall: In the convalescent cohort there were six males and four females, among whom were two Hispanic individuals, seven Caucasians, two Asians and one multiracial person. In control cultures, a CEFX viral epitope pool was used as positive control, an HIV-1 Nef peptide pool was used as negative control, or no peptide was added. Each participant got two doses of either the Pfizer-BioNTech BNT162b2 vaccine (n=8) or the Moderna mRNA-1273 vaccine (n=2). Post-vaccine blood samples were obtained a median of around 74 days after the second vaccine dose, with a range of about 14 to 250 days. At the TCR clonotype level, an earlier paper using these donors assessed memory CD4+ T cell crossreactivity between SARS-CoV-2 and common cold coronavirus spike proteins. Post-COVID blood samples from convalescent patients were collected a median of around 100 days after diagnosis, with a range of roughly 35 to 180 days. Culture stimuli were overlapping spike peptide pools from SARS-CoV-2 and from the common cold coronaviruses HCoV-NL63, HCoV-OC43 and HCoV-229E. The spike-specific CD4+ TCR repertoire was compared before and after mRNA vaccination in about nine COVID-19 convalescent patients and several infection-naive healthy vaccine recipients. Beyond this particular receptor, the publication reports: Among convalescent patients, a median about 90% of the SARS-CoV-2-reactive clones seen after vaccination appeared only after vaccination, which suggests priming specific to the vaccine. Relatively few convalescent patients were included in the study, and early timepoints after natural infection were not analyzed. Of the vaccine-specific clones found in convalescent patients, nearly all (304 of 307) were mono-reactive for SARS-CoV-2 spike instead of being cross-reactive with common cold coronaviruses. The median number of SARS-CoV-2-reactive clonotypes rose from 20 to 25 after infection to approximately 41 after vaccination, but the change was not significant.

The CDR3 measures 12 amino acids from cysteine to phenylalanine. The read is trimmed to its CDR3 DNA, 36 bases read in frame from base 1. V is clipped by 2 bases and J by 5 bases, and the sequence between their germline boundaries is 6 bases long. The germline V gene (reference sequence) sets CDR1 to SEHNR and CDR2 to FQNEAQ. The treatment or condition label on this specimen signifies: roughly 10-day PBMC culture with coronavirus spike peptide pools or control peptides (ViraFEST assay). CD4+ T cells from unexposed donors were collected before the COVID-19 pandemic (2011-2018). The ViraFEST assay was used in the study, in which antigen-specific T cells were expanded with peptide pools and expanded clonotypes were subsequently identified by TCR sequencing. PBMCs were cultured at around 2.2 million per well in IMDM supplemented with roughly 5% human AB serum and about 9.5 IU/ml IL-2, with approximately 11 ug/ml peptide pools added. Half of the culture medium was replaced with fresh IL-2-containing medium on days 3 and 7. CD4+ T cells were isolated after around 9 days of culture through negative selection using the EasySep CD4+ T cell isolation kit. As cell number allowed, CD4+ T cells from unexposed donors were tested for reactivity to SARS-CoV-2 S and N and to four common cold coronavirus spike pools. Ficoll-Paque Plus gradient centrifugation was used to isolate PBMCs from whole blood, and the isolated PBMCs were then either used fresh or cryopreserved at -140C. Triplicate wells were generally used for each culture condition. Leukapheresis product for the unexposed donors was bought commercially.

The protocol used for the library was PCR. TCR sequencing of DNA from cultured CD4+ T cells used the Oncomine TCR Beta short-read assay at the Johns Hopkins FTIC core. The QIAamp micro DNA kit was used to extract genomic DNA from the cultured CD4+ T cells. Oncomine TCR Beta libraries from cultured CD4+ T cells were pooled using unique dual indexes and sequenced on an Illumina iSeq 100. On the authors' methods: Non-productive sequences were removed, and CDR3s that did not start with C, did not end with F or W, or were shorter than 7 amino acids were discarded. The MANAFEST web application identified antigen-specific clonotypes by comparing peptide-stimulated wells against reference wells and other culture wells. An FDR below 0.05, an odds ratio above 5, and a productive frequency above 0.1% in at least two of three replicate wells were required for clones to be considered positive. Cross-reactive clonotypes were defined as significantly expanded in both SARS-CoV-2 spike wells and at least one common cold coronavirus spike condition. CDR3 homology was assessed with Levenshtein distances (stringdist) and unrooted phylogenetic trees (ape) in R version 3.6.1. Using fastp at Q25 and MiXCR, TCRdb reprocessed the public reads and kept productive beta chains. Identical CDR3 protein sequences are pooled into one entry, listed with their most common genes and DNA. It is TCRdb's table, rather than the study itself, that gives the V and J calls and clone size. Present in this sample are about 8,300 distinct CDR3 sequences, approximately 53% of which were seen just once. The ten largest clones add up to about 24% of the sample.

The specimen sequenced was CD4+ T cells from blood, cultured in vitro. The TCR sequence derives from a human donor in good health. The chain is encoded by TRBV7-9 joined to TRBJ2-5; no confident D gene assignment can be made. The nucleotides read TGTGCCAGCAGCTTATCTGGGGAGACCCAGTACTTC. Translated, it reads CASSLSGETQYF.